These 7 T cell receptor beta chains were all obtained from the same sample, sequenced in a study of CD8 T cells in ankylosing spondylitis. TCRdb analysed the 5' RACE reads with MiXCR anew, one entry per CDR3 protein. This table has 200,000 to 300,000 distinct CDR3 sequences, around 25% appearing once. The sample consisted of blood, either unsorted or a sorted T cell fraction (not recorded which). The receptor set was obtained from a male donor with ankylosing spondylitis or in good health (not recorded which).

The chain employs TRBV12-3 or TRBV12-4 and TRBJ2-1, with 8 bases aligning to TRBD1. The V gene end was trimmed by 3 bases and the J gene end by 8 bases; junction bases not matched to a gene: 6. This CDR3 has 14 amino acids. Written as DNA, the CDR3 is TGTGCCAGCAGTTTCGGACAGGGCGGGGATGAGCAGTTCTTC. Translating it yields CASSFGQGGDEQFF.

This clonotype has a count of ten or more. The CDR3 here is CSASLSGAGGGGEQFF. CDR3 DNA: TGCAGTGCTAGCTTATCTGGGGCGGGGGGCGGTGGTGAGCAGTTCTTC. The rearrangement links TRBV20-1 to TRBJ2-1; 8 bases fit TRBD2. The CDR3 is 16 amino acids. The V gene's germline CDR1 is DFQATT and CDR2 SNEGSKA (reference sequence). The J segment lost 9 bases and the V segment lost 3 bases, leaving 16 bases of the junction unmatched.

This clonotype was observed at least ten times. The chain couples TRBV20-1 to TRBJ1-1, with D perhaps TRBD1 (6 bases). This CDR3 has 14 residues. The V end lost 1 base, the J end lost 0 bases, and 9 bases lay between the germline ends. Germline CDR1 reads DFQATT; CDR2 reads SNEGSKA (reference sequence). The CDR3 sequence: CSARGRGLNTEAFF. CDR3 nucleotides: TGCAGTGCTAGAGGCAGGGGTCTGAACACTGAAGCTTTCTTT.

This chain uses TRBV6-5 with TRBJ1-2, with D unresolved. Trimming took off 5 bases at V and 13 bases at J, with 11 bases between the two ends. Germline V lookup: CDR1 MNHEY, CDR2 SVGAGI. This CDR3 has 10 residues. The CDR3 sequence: CASSPMGFTF. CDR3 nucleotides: TGTGCCAGCAGTCCCATGGGGTTCACCTTC.

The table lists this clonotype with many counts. CDR3 protein: CSASKVDGSNQPQHF. Here the CDR3 DNA reads TGCAGTGCCTCCAAGGTAGACGGTAGCAATCAGCCCCAGCATTTT. This rearrangement joins TRBV20-1 to TRBJ1-5; the D is unclear. Trimming took off 6 bases at V and 0 bases at J, with 15 bases between the two ends. CDR3 length: 15 residues. Germline V gene lookup returns CDR1 DFQATT and CDR2 SNEGSKA (reference sequence).

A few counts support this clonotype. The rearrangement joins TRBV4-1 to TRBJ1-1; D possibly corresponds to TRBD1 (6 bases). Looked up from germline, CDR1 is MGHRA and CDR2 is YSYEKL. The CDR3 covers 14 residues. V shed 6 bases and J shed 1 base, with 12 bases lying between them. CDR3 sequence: CASRGTLKNTEAFF. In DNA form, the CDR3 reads TGCGCCAGCAGGGGGACATTAAAGAACACTGAAGCTTTCTTT.

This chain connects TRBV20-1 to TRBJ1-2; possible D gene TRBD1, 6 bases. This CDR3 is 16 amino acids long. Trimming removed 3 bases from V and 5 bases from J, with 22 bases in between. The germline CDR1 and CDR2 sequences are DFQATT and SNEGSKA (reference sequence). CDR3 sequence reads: CSASLYNTGSGYGYTF. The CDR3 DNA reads TGCAGTGCTAGCCTTTATAACACAGGGAGCGGGTATGGCTACACCTTC.